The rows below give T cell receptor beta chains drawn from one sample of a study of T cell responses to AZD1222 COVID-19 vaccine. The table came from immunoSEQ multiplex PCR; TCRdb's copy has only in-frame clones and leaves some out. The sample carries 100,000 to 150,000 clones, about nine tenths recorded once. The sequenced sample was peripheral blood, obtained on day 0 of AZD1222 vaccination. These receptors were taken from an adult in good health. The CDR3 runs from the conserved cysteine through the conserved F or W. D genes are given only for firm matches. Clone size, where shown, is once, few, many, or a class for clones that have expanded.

cdr3_aa: CASSLAAVNYEQYF; cdr3_nt: TGCGCCAGCAGCTTGGCCGCAGTAAACTACGAGCAGTACTTC; d_call: .; j_call: TRBJ2-7; cdr3_length: 14; clone_size: .; v_call: TRBV5-1
cdr3_aa: CATSDTRQGTAGYTF; cdr3_nt: TGTGCCACCAGTGACACGAGACAGGGGACGGCAGGCTACACCTTC; d_call: TRBD1; j_call: TRBJ1-2; cdr3_length: 15; clone_size: .; v_call: TRBV24-1
cdr3_aa: CASRTDRTYGYTF; cdr3_nt: TGTGCCAGTAGGACGGACAGGACCTATGGCTACACCTTC; d_call: TRBD1; j_call: TRBJ1-2; cdr3_length: 13; clone_size: .; v_call: TRBV19
cdr3_aa: CATSRAGGGSSYEQYF; cdr3_nt: TGTGCCACCAGCAGAGCCGGGGGGGGTAGCTCCTACGAGCAGTACTTC; d_call: TRBD2; j_call: TRBJ2-7; cdr3_length: 16; clone_size: .; v_call: TRBV15
cdr3_aa: CASSRGQGTQETQYF; cdr3_nt: TGTGCCAGCAGCAGGGGACAGGGTACCCAAGAGACCCAGTACTTC; d_call: TRBD1; j_call: TRBJ2-5; cdr3_length: 15; clone_size: .; v_call: TRBV7-9
cdr3_aa: CASSVRKAGTAHGYTF; cdr3_nt: TGTGCCAGCAGCGTAAGGAAAGCGGGGACAGCACATGGCTACACCTTC; d_call: TRBD1; j_call: TRBJ1-2; cdr3_length: 16; clone_size: .; v_call: TRBV9
cdr3_aa: CASSPRLAGGSYNEQFF; cdr3_nt: TGTGCCAGCAGCCCCAGACTAGCGGGGGGGTCGTACAATGAGCAGTTCTTC; d_call: TRBD2; j_call: TRBJ2-1; cdr3_length: 17; clone_size: .; v_call: TRBV9
cdr3_aa: CASSSLWRQNIQYF; cdr3_nt: TGTGCCAGCAGCTCTCTATGGAGACAAAACATTCAGTACTTC; d_call: .; j_call: TRBJ2-4; cdr3_length: 14; clone_size: .; v_call: TRBV7-9
cdr3_aa: CASSPSRGGLNNEQFF; cdr3_nt: TGCGCCAGCAGCCCGTCACGCGGGGGGCTAAACAATGAGCAGTTCTTC; d_call: TRBD2; j_call: TRBJ2-1; cdr3_length: 16; clone_size: .; v_call: TRBV5-1
cdr3_aa: CASSDTDSRYF; cdr3_nt: TGTGCCAGCAGTGATACCGACTCTAGGTACTTC; d_call: .; j_call: TRBJ2-5; cdr3_length: 11; clone_size: .; v_call: TRBV2
cdr3_aa: CASSSRDRGSYQPQHF; cdr3_nt: TGTGCCAGCAGTTCCCGGGACAGGGGATCCTATCAGCCCCAGCATTTT; d_call: TRBD1; j_call: TRBJ1-5; cdr3_length: 16; clone_size: .; v_call: TRBV6-6
cdr3_aa: CASSQNPPSGGDNEQYF; cdr3_nt: TGCGCCAGCAGCCAAAACCCCCCTAGCGGGGGGGACAACGAGCAGTACTTC; d_call: TRBD2; j_call: TRBJ2-7; cdr3_length: 17; clone_size: .; v_call: TRBV4-3
cdr3_aa: CASAQQGAANEQFF; cdr3_nt: TGTGCCAGCGCCCAACAGGGGGCCGCCAATGAGCAGTTCTTC; d_call: TRBD1; j_call: TRBJ2-1; cdr3_length: 14; clone_size: .; v_call: TRBV6-5
cdr3_aa: CASSQGTGGNSGANVLTF; cdr3_nt: TGCGCCAGCAGCCAAGGAACAGGTGGGAACTCTGGGGCCAACGTCCTGACTTTC; d_call: .; j_call: TRBJ2-6; cdr3_length: 18; clone_size: once; v_call: TRBV4-1
cdr3_aa: CASSTPSVGRVNTEAFF; cdr3_nt: TGTGCCAGTAGTACCCCTTCGGTTGGCAGGGTGAACACTGAAGCTTTCTTT; d_call: .; j_call: TRBJ1-1; cdr3_length: 17; clone_size: .; v_call: TRBV19
cdr3_aa: CASRGDTGANYGYTF; cdr3_nt: TGTGCCAGCAGAGGGGACACGGGAGCTAACTATGGCTACACCTTC; d_call: .; j_call: TRBJ1-2; cdr3_length: 15; clone_size: .; v_call: TRBV9
cdr3_aa: CASSRNQAGNEQFF; cdr3_nt: TGTGCCAGCAGTAGAAACCAAGCAGGCAATGAGCAGTTCTTC; d_call: .; j_call: TRBJ2-1; cdr3_length: 14; clone_size: few; v_call: TRBV6-5
cdr3_aa: CASSVVGGANVLTF; cdr3_nt: TGTGCCAGCAGCGTAGTAGGTGGGGCCAACGTCCTGACTTTC; d_call: .; j_call: TRBJ2-6; cdr3_length: 14; clone_size: .; v_call: TRBV9
cdr3_aa: CASTGGERNTEAFF; cdr3_nt: TGTGCCAGCACTGGGGGTGAGAGGAACACTGAAGCTTTCTTT; d_call: .; j_call: TRBJ1-1; cdr3_length: 14; clone_size: once; v_call: TRBV27
cdr3_aa: CASSLRSGSSNYGYTF; cdr3_nt: TGTGCCAGCAGCTTAAGGTCCGGGAGTTCTAACTATGGCTACACCTTC; d_call: .; j_call: TRBJ1-2; cdr3_length: 16; clone_size: .; v_call: TRBV7-9
cdr3_aa: CASSLGPGKSGNTIYF; cdr3_nt: TGTGCCAGCAGTTTAGGGCCCGGCAAGTCTGGAAACACCATATATTTT; d_call: .; j_call: TRBJ1-3; cdr3_length: 16; clone_size: .; v_call: TRBV28
cdr3_aa: CASSQGTGKYEQYF; cdr3_nt: TGCGCCAGCAGCCAAGGAACAGGGAAGTACGAGCAGTACTTC; d_call: .; j_call: TRBJ2-7; cdr3_length: 14; clone_size: many; v_call: TRBV4-3
cdr3_aa: CASTLARGPGTQPQHF; cdr3_nt: TGTGCCAGCACCTTAGCGAGGGGCCCAGGGACGCAGCCCCAGCATTTT; d_call: .; j_call: TRBJ1-5; cdr3_length: 16; clone_size: .; v_call: TRBV7-9
cdr3_aa: CASSLVGDPYEQYF; cdr3_nt: TGTGCCAGCAGCTTGGTAGGGGACCCCTACGAGCAGTACTTC; d_call: .; j_call: TRBJ2-7; cdr3_length: 14; clone_size: .; v_call: TRBV7-8
cdr3_aa: CASSPERPSRSRQYF; cdr3_nt: TGTGCCAGCTCACCCGAGCGTCCTTCGAGGTCAAGGCAGTACTTC; d_call: .; j_call: TRBJ2-7; cdr3_length: 15; clone_size: .; v_call: TRBV18
cdr3_aa: CASGRQLAGADGYEQYF; cdr3_nt: TGCGCCAGCGGGAGGCAGTTAGCGGGGGCAGACGGGTACGAGCAGTACTTC; d_call: TRBD2; j_call: TRBJ2-7; cdr3_length: 17; clone_size: .; v_call: TRBV4-3
cdr3_aa: CASSEEKGYNEQFF; cdr3_nt: TGTGCCAGCAGTGAAGAGAAGGGCTACAATGAGCAGTTCTTC; d_call: .; j_call: TRBJ2-1; cdr3_length: 14; clone_size: .; v_call: TRBV25-1
cdr3_aa: CASSPGQGATYNEQFF; cdr3_nt: TGCGCCAGCAGCCCAGGACAGGGGGCCACCTACAATGAGCAGTTCTTC; d_call: TRBD1; j_call: TRBJ2-1; cdr3_length: 16; clone_size: .; v_call: TRBV10-1